These 14 T cell receptor beta chains were sequenced from one sample in a study of siplizumab effects on memory and regulatory T cells. Their cognate antigens are unknown. Mixed lymphocyte reaction cells were cocultured at 37°C for 6 to 7 days. Sequencing used immunoSEQ multiplex PCR; TCRdb keeps in-frame clones, though not all of them. This sample has roughly 300 clones, with 55% to 75% found just once. Sequenced: CFSE-low (dividing) CD8+ T cells sorted from an allogeneic mixed lymphocyte reaction. The receptors were sampled from a human donor in good health; the cells came from an allogeneic mixed lymphocyte reaction.

The V gene is TRBV7-2, the J gene TRBJ1-3; D is ambiguous. V was trimmed by 5 bases and J by 0 bases, leaving 8 bases between them. CDR1 SGHTA and CDR2 FQGNSA come from the germline V gene. The CDR3 is 14 amino acids. CDR3 sequence (DNA): TGTGCCAGCAGCACCTTTACCTCTGGAAACACCATATATTTT. Translated, it gives CASSTFTSGNTIYF.

This clone was detected only a few times. This rearrangement joins TRBV5-6 to TRBJ1-5; unclear D gene. Per germline, CDR1 SGHDT and CDR2 YYEEEE. The CDR3 has 15 residues. Trimming removed 0 bases at V and 1 base at J, with 8 bases between. The CDR3 loop reads CASSLGTGSNQPQHF. For the CDR3, the DNA is TGTGCCAGCAGCTTGGGGACGGGGAGCAATCAGCCCCAGCATTTT.

The chain couples TRBV9 to TRBJ2-5, with 10 bases matching TRBD2. The CDR3 has 17 amino acids. The ends lost 0 bases at V and 2 bases at J; junction bases unmatched: 7. Germline V gene lookup returns CDR1 SGDLS and CDR2 YYNGEE. The CDR3 is CASSVVAELAGQETQYF. For the CDR3, the DNA is TGTGCCAGCAGCGTAGTAGCCGAACTAGCGGGACAAGAGACCCAGTACTTC.

V is TRBV13 and J is TRBJ2-5, with 12 bases fitting TRBD2. Germline V gives CDR1 PRHDT, CDR2 FYEKMQ (reference sequence). The CDR3 runs 15 residues. The ends lost 5 bases at V and 5 bases at J; junction bases unmatched: 6. Here the CDR3 DNA reads TGTGCCAGCAGCACCCGGACTAGCGGGGTGGAGACCCAGTACTTC. Amino acids: CASSTRTSGVETQYF.

This chain joins TRBV6-4 and TRBJ1-2; D gene uncertain. Trimming removed 6 bases at V and 2 bases at J, with 28 bases between. Germline V gives CDR1 MRHNA, CDR2 SNTAGT. The CDR3 contains 19 residues. As DNA, the CDR3 is TGTGCCAGCAGAGATCCCCCCACATCCGAAGACGATCCAAACTATGGCTACACCTTC. Translating it yields CASRDPPTSEDDPNYGYTF.

The rearrangement joins TRBV29-1 to TRBJ1-2; TRBD1 matches at 11 bases. Trimming cost V 7 bases and J 6 bases; bases outside gene matches: 4. CDR1 and CDR2 (germline): SQVTM, ANQGSEA. The CDR3 is made up of 12 amino acids. The chain's CDR3 is CSAGTGGDGYTF. The CDR3 DNA reads as TGCAGCGCAGGGACAGGGGGGGATGGCTACACCTTC.

V and J are TRBV7-6 and TRBJ2-1; 9 bases line up with TRBD1. Germline V gene lookup returns CDR1 SGHVS and CDR2 FNYEAQ. The CDR3 totals 14 residues. J was trimmed by 4 bases and V by 6 bases; bases with no gene match: 4. CDR3 in DNA: TGTGCCAGCAGTCACGGGACAGGGTACAATGAGCAGTTCTTC. Translating it yields CASSHGTGYNEQFF. Drawing the rest from reference TRBV7-6 and TRBJ2-1, the complete variable domain is GAGVSQSPRYKVTKRGQDVALRCDPISGHVSLYWYRQALGQGPEFLTYFNYEAQQDKSGLPNDRFSAERPEGSISTLTIQRTEQRDSAMYRCASSHGTGYNEQFFGPGTRLTVL.

This clone came up once. CDR3 residues: CASSLRRIQETQYF. CDR3 in DNA: TGTGCCAGCAGCTTACGACGGATTCAAGAGACCCAGTACTTC. The chain combines TRBV13 with TRBJ2-5, with D hard to call. The V end was cut by 2 bases, the J end by 2 bases, with 9 bases between. Germline lookup yields CDR1 PRHDT and CDR2 FYEKMQ (reference sequence). There are 14 residues in the CDR3.

The chain employs TRBV13 and TRBJ2-7; the D call may be TRBD1 or TRBD2 (5 bases each). V was pared by 5 bases and J by 0 bases, with 14 bases between. The CDR3 contains 15 residues. The V gene's germline CDR1 is PRHDT and CDR2 FYEKMQ (reference sequence). The CDR3 bases are TGTGCCAGCAGCCTCCGGGGCCTAAGCTCCTACGAGCAGTACTTC. This encodes CASSLRGLSSYEQYF.

The V call is TRBV7-9, the J call TRBJ1-5; D unclear. The CDR3 consists of 12 residues. CDR1 and CDR2 (germline): SEHNR, FQNEAQ (reference sequence). With 8 bases removed from V and 0 bases from J, the gap between germline ends came to 5 bases. The CDR3 loop reads CASQNSNQPQHF. DNA for the CDR3: TGTGCCAGCCAGAATAGCAATCAGCCCCAGCATTTT. Complete variable domain (other parts from reference TRBV7-9 and TRBJ1-5): DTGVSQNPRHKITKRGQNVTFRCDPISEHNRLYWYRQTLGQGPEFLTYFQNEAQLEKSRLLSDRFSAERPKGSFSTLEIQRTEQGDSAMYLCASQNSNQPQHFGDGTRLSIL.

There are a few counts of this clone. This chain links TRBV19 with TRBJ2-1, with a weak D call TRBD1 (6 bases). Trimming removed 1 base from V and 0 bases from J, with 16 bases in between. Germline CDR1 and CDR2: LNHDA and SQIVND (reference sequence). The CDR3 loop spans 18 amino acids. For the CDR3, the DNA is TGTGCCAGTAGTATAGTGGGGACACGGGTTTCCTCCTACAATGAGCAGTTCTTC. Encoded protein: CASSIVGTRVSSYNEQFF. The whole variable domain, remainder taken from reference TRBV19 and TRBJ2-1, is DGGITQSPKYLFRKEGQNVTLSCEQNLNHDAMYWYRQDPGQGLRLIYYSQIVNDFQKGDIAEGYSVSREKKESFPLTVTSAQKNPTAFYLCASSIVGTRVSSYNEQFFGPGTRLTVL.

This chain links TRBV10-1 with TRBJ1-1; D ambiguous. Germline V CDR1 and CDR2: WNHNN, SYGVQD (reference sequence). V dropped 2 bases and J dropped 4 bases, with 11 bases sitting between them. This CDR3 comprises 14 residues. The CDR3 region has the DNA TGCGCCAGCAGTGAGCATGGCCCGGGCACTGAAGCTTTCTTT. Translation: CASSEHGPGTEAFF.

The chain is built from TRBV7-9 and TRBJ1-4; D possibly corresponds to TRBD1 (6 bases). The CDR3 covers 14 residues. The germline CDR1 and CDR2 sequences are SEHNR and FQNEAQ (reference sequence). V dropped 4 bases and J dropped 4 bases, with 10 bases sitting between them. CDR3 sequence (DNA): TGTGCCAGCAGCTGGGACAACTATAATGAAAAACTGTTTTTT. Its protein is CASSWDNYNEKLFF.

The chain is built from TRBV9 and TRBJ1-2, with 8 bases that match TRBD1. With V trimmed by 0 bases and J by 4 bases, 5 bases remained unmatched. This CDR3 has 15 residues. Per germline, CDR1 SGDLS and CDR2 YYNGEE. The CDR3 DNA is TGTGCCAGCAGCGTAGGTGGGACAGGCGTCTATGGCTACACCTTC. Translation gives CASSVGGTGVYGYTF. The whole variable domain, remainder taken from reference TRBV9 and TRBJ1-2, is DSGVTQTPKHLITATGQRVTLRCSPRSGDLSVYWYQQSLDQGLQFLIQYYNGEERAKGNILERFSAQQFPDLHSELNLSSLELGDSALYFCASSVGGTGVYGYTFGSGTRLTVV.